These 17 T cell receptor beta chains came from one sample sequenced in a study of blood T cell repertoires in COVID-19. TCRdb keeps only in-frame clones here, not all; method: immunoSEQ multiplex PCR. Of some 330,000 clones in the sample, approximately 84% were seen once. Sequencing used PBMCs or T cells enriched from blood (not recorded which). Receptors were obtained from a man aged 25-40 years who had recovered from COVID-19.

J is TRBJ1-3 and V is TRBV7-9; tentative D call: TRBD1 (6 bases). This CDR3 region has 14 residues. V gave up 0 bases and J gave up 4 bases, with 7 bases separating them. Germline CDR1 reads SEHNR; CDR2 reads FQNEAQ (reference sequence). The CDR3, as DNA: TGTGCCAGCAGCTTAGCGGGGGCAGGAAACACCATATATTTT. Its translation: CASSLAGAGNTIYF.

The gene calls are TRBV4-1 and TRBJ1-1; 10 bases line up with TRBD1. CDR1 and CDR2 (germline): MGHRA, YSYEKL. There are 14 residues in the CDR3. J gave up 4 bases and V 5 bases, and 4 bases lay outside the gene matches. The CDR3 here is CASSARTGGTEAFF. The CDR3 nucleotides read TGCGCCAGCAGCGCCAGGACAGGGGGCACTGAAGCTTTCTTT.

The V call is TRBV11-3, the J call TRBJ1-2, with 9 bases that match TRBD1. The CDR3 is 15 amino acids. CDR1 and CDR2 from the germline V gene are SGHNT and YENEEA. The V segment lost 4 bases and the J segment 4 bases; nucleotides outside the gene matches: 7. CDR3 nucleotides: TGTGCCAGCAGCTCACCTATGGACAGGGGCTATGGCTACACCTTC. It yields the protein CASSSPMDRGYGYTF.

The rearrangement links TRBV5-1 to TRBJ2-7, with unresolved D. Per germline, CDR1 SGHRS and CDR2 YFSETQ. The CDR3 consists of 14 residues. With 1 base removed from V and 9 bases from J, the gap between germline ends came to 17 bases. The DNA of the CDR3 is TGCGCCAGCAGCTTGCTGGGTCAGCCCGGCGGGCAGTACTTC. Translation: CASSLLGQPGGQYF.

This sequence joins TRBV24-1 and TRBJ2-2; D remains ambiguous. The CDR3 extends over 13 amino acids. Trimming left V 7 bases short and J 8 bases short, with 13 bases between. Germline CDR1 and CDR2: KGHDR and SFDVKD. CDR3 nucleotide sequence: TGTGCCACCAGCGACAAAGTATCTGGGGAGCTGTTTTTT. It specifies CATSDKVSGELFF.

The chain links TRBV11-3 to TRBJ2-2; 7 bases fit TRBD2. The CDR3 extends over 16 amino acids. With V trimmed by 9 bases and J by 5 bases, 15 bases remained unmatched. Germline CDR1 reads SGHNT; CDR2 reads YENEEA. As DNA, the CDR3 is TGTGCCAGTTTGCACGAAGGGAGGGAGGAGACCGGGGAGCTGTTTTTT. This gives the protein CASLHEGREETGELFF.

J is TRBJ2-7 and V is TRBV7-9, with D perhaps TRBD2 (5 bases). V gave up 6 bases and J gave up 3 bases, with 15 bases separating them. The germline gives CDR1 SEHNR, CDR2 FQNEAQ (reference sequence). There are 14 residues in the CDR3. The CDR3 coding sequence is TGTGCCAGCAGAGATAGTGCGGGTAACTACGAGCAGTACTTC. As protein: CASRDSAGNYEQYF.

This rearrangement joins TRBV2 to TRBJ2-3; TRBD2 aligns across 13 bases. V dropped 4 bases and J dropped 4; count of bases not matched to a gene: 5. The CDR3 is made up of 16 amino acids. From germline, CDR1 is SNHLY and CDR2 FYNNEI. CDR3 sequence reads: CASSGTSGRAADTQYF. The CDR3 DNA reads as TGTGCCAGCAGTGGTACTAGCGGGAGGGCCGCAGATACGCAGTATTTT. Filled out from reference TRBV2 and TRBJ2-3, the complete variable domain reads EPEVTQTPSHQVTQMGQEVILRCVPISNHLYFYWYRQILGQKVEFLVSFYNNEISEKSEIFDDQFSVERPDGSNFTLKIRSTKLEDSAMYFCASSGTSGRAADTQYFGPGTRLTVL.

The rearrangement uses TRBV18 and TRBJ1-1; unclear D gene. The CDR3 sequence is 14 residues long. Trimming took off 3 bases at V and 2 bases at J, with 10 bases between the two ends. The V gene's germline CDR1 is KGHSH and CDR2 LQKENI. CDR3 in amino acids: CASSPIGGNTEAFF. CDR3 sequence (DNA): TGTGCCAGCTCACCGATCGGCGGAAACACTGAAGCTTTCTTT. Filled out from reference TRBV18 and TRBJ1-1, the complete variable domain reads NAGVMQNPRHLVRRRGQEARLRCSPMKGHSHVYWYRQLPEEGLKFMVYLQKENIIDESGMPKERFSAEFPKEGPSILRIQQVVRGDSAAYFCASSPIGGNTEAFFGQGTRLTVV.

The chain is built from TRBV19 and TRBJ2-3, with 7 bases aligning to TRBD1. Germline V gene sequence: CDR1 LNHDA, CDR2 SQIVND (reference sequence). The CDR3 contains 14 residues. The V and J ends lost 6 bases and 4 bases, in that order; junction bases with no gene match: 7. The CDR3 reads CASRSGTAPDTQYF. In DNA, the CDR3 is TGTGCCAGTAGATCCGGGACAGCGCCAGATACGCAGTATTTT.

J is TRBJ2-6 and V is TRBV14, with D maybe TRBD2 (6 bases). The CDR3 consists of 16 residues. Germline V gene data show CDR1 as SGHDN and CDR2 as FVKESK. The ends were cut back, 2 bases at V and 6 bases at J, with 14 bases in the middle. The CDR3 DNA reads TGTGCCAGCAGCCAAATTCCGGGGACTTTGGCCAACGTCCTGACTTTC. Residues: CASSQIPGTLANVLTF.

V and J are TRBV7-8 and TRBJ1-6, with TRBD1 matching 8 bases. J gave up 7 bases and V 5 bases, and 10 bases lay outside the gene matches. Germline V gives CDR1 SGHVS, CDR2 FQNEAQ. This CDR3 comprises 16 residues. The CDR3 reads CASSPDRGFKNSPLHF. DNA of the CDR3: TGTGCCAGCAGCCCCGACAGGGGTTTTAAGAATTCACCCCTCCACTTT.

The gene calls are TRBV5-6 and TRBJ1-6, with D possibly being TRBD1 (6 bases). The CDR3 length is 18 residues. CDR1 is SGHDT and CDR2 is YYEEEE in the germline V gene. V was clipped by 4 bases and J by 0 bases, with 17 bases between them. This CDR3 reads CASSTSTGLSSYNSPLHF. The DNA of the CDR3 is TGTGCCAGCAGCACGTCGACAGGCCTTAGCTCCTATAATTCACCCCTCCACTTT.

This chain links TRBV10-2 with TRBJ1-1, with 11 positions matching TRBD1. CDR3 length: 15 residues. With V trimmed by 6 bases and J by 3 bases, 6 bases remained unmatched. In germline, CDR1 is WSHSY, CDR2 SAAADI. CDR3 amino acids: CASSGQGAKDTEAFF. The CDR3 coding sequence is TGCGCCAGCAGCGGACAGGGGGCTAAAGACACTGAAGCTTTCTTT.

The chain couples TRBV12-3 or TRBV12-4 to TRBJ1-1; no clear D. V lost 6 bases and J lost 3, with 5 bases in between. The CDR3 is made up of 11 amino acids. The CDR3 loop is CASRTYTEAFF. The CDR3 bases are TGTGCCAGCAGGACTTACACTGAAGCTTTCTTT.

The rearrangement uses TRBV7-8 and TRBJ1-2; possibly TRBD1 for D (6 bases). Trimming took off 5 bases at V and 7 bases at J, with 11 bases between the two ends. Germline loops: CDR1 SGHVS, CDR2 FQNEAQ. CDR3 length: 12 residues. The CDR3 sequence: CASSRDRTGYTF. CDR3 nucleotides: TGTGCCAGCAGCCGAGACAGGACTGGCTACACCTTC.

The V and J genes are TRBV6-5 and TRBJ2-1; weak D call: TRBD1 (6 bases). Germline V gene lookup returns CDR1 MNHEY and CDR2 SVGAGI. The CDR3 contains 14 residues. Trimming removed 4 bases from V and 5 bases from J, with 12 bases in between. CDR3 sequence reads: CASSSTRGDNEQFF. The CDR3 DNA reads TGTGCCAGCAGTTCGACCAGGGGCGACAATGAGCAGTTCTTC.